The rows below give T cell receptor beta chains drawn from one sample of a study of T cell responses to AZD1222 COVID-19 vaccine. Assay: immunoSEQ multiplex PCR; the TCRdb copy retains only in-frame clones and omits some. The data contain approximately 70,000 clones, roughly 80% of them singletons. The sample here was peripheral blood, taken 28 days after the second AZD1222 dose. These receptors were collected from an adult who received the AZD1222 COVID-19 vaccine. The CDR3 runs from the conserved cysteine through the conserved F or W. D genes are given only for firm matches. Size is stated for part of the rows, as once, few or many counts, or as a class when the clone is expanded.

D gene | J gene | clone size | V gene | CDR3 DNA | CDR3 protein
NA | TRBJ2-1 | NA | TRBV6-5 | TGTGCCAGCAGTAGAGGTGATGAGCAGTTCTTC | CASSRGDEQFF
NA | TRBJ2-5 | NA | TRBV7-9 | TGTGCCAGCAGCTTAGGCTCTCTGGGGGAAGAGACCCAGTACTTC | CASSLGSLGEETQYF
NA | TRBJ1-6 | NA | TRBV11-2 | TGTGCCAGCAGCTTGGTCAGGGATAATTCACCCCTCCACTTT | CASSLVRDNSPLHF
TRBD2 | TRBJ2-5 | once | TRBV6-6 | TGTGCCAGCAGTCGGACTAGCGCGCTCTCAGAGACCCAGTACTTC | CASSRTSALSETQYF
TRBD2 | TRBJ2-1 | NA | TRBV28 | TGTGCCAGCAGTTCAGGTGGACTAGAGGGTGGGAATGAGCAGTTCTTC | CASSSGGLEGGNEQFF
NA | TRBJ1-5 | NA | TRBV12-3/TRBV12-4 | TGTGCCAGCAGTTTTTTTGGGGGTCAGCCCCAGCATTTT | CASSFFGGQPQHF
NA | TRBJ2-7 | once | TRBV5-4 | TGTGCCAGCAGCTTGGGTACCCCCGCCTACGAGCAGTACTTC | CASSLGTPAYEQYF
NA | TRBJ1-5 | NA | TRBV21-1 | TGTGCCAGAGGACAGCCCCAGCATTTT | CARGQPQHF
TRBD2 | TRBJ2-5 | NA | TRBV7-9 | TGTGCCAGCAGCCCCGCTAGCGGGGGGGCTTATGAGACCCAGTACTTC | CASSPASGGAYETQYF
NA | TRBJ2-5 | NA | TRBV19 | TGTGCCAGTAGTATGGGGTTTGGGCAAGAGACCCAGTACTTC | CASSMGFGQETQYF
TRBD1 | TRBJ1-6 | NA | TRBV19 | TGTGCCAGTAGCACTTACGGCCCCGGGACAGGGACAGTCGCATCACCCCTCCACTTT | CASSTYGPGTGTVASPLHF
NA | TRBJ2-7 | NA | TRBV3-1/TRBV3-2 | TGTGCCAGCAGCCACCACCAGGGATACCGTCCCTACGAGCAGTACTTC | CASSHHQGYRPYEQYF
TRBD1 | TRBJ1-1 | few | TRBV29-1 | TGCAGCGTTGTAGGGGGCACCTTTGAAGCTTTCTTT | CSVVGGTFEAFF
TRBD1 | TRBJ1-4 | NA | TRBV2 | TGTGCCAGCAGTTTAACCGGGACAGGGTTTAATGAAAAACTGTTTTTT | CASSLTGTGFNEKLFF
NA | TRBJ1-1 | NA | TRBV30 | TGTGCCTGGAGTTCGGACCTTAGATATATGAACACTGAAGCTTTCTTT | CAWSSDLRYMNTEAFF
NA | TRBJ1-3 | NA | TRBV12-3/TRBV12-4 | TGTGCCAGCAGACACTCCAGGGGAAACACCATATATTTT | CASRHSRGNTIYF
TRBD1 | TRBJ2-2 | NA | TRBV23-1 | TGCGCCAGCCTTTACGACCGGGACAGGGGGTCCCTGGACACCGGGGAGCTGTTTTTT | CASLYDRDRGSLDTGELFF
NA | TRBJ1-1 | NA | TRBV4-1 | TGCGCCAGCAGCCAAGATTTGGGAGGATGGACTGAAGCTTTCTTT | CASSQDLGGWTEAFF
TRBD1 | TRBJ1-4 | few | TRBV19 | TGTGCCAGTACCCTGGGACAGGGAGGCGAAAAACTGTTTTTT | CASTLGQGGEKLFF
TRBD2 | TRBJ2-1 | once | TRBV5-8 | TGTGCCAGCAGCTTGGATAGTGGGACTAATCCCTACAATGAGCAGTTCTTC | CASSLDSGTNPYNEQFF
TRBD2 | TRBJ2-1 | NA | TRBV6-2/TRBV6-3 | TGTGCCAGCAGTTCAGTACTAGCGGGGCGGGTTGAGCAGTTCTTC | CASSSVLAGRVEQFF
NA | TRBJ2-3 | NA | TRBV28 | TGTGCCAGCAGTTTGAGGGTTGGGACCACAGATACGCAGTATTTT | CASSLRVGTTDTQYF
NA | TRBJ1-4 | NA | TRBV7-9 | TGTGCCAGCAGCTTAGGAGTATGGGGAATCGGTAGGGAAAAACTGTTTTTT | CASSLGVWGIGREKLFF
NA | TRBJ1-4 | NA | TRBV6-2/TRBV6-3 | TGTGCCAGCAGTTATATCCCCGGCAGGGGTCGGCTAACTAATGAAAAACTGTTTTTT | CASSYIPGRGRLTNEKLFF
TRBD2 | TRBJ2-1 | NA | TRBV5-8 | TGTGCCAGCAGCTTGGGACTAGCGGGGGACAATGAGCAGTTCTTC | CASSLGLAGDNEQFF
NA | TRBJ2-3 | once | TRBV7-2 | TGTGCCAGCAGCTCGAGGACTCAAGATACGCAGTATTTT | CASSSRTQDTQYF
TRBD1 | TRBJ1-1 | NA | TRBV6-2/TRBV6-3 | TGTGCCAGCAGTTACAGGGGGACAGCTACGAACACTGAAGCTTTCTTT | CASSYRGTATNTEAFF
NA | TRBJ1-3 | NA | TRBV6-5 | TGTGCCAGCAGTTACTCTACGTGGGGGGCAACCATATATTTT | CASSYSTWGATIYF
NA | TRBJ2-3 | NA | TRBV28 | TGTGCCAGCGGGGGGGCCCCCGATACGCAGTATTTT | CASGGAPDTQYF
NA | TRBJ2-2 | few | TRBV9 | TGTGCCAGCAGTCTAACCACCGGGGAGCTGTTTTTT | CASSLTTGELFF